The 32 T cell receptor beta chains below were found in one sample sequenced in a study of CD4 T cells in relation to SARS-CoV-2 and coronaviruses. Before the COVID-19 pandemic, during about 2011-2019, CD4+ T cells were taken from unexposed donors. Isolation of CD4+ T cells took place after nine to ten days in culture. Sequencing used immunoSEQ multiplex PCR; TCRdb keeps in-frame clones, though not all of them. The sample holds more than 20,000 clones, around 77% seen once. For these receptors, no antigen is known. The sample taken for sequencing was CD4+ T cells from PBMCs, cultured in vitro. These receptors were taken from a human donor in good health.

This rearrangement joins TRBV7-2 to TRBJ2-1, with a possible D match to TRBD2 (6 bases). Germline V lookup: CDR1 SGHTA, CDR2 FQGNSA. V gave up 0 bases and J gave up 3 bases, with 12 bases separating them. CDR3 length: 16 amino acids. As DNA, the CDR3 is TGTGCCAGCAGCTTAGCCGGGGGAGGAAACTACAATGAGCAGTTCTTC. This translates into CASSLAGGGNYNEQFF.

The rearrangement uses TRBV11-2 and TRBJ1-1; D uncertain. The germline CDR1 and CDR2 sequences are SGHAT and FQNNGV. V was trimmed by 1 base and J by 1 base, leaving 7 bases between them. CDR3 length equals 14 residues. This chain's CDR3 is CASSLASGNTEAFF. CDR3 nucleotide sequence: TGTGCCAGCAGCTTAGCGTCGGGGAACACTGAAGCTTTCTTT.

The chain combines TRBV9 with TRBJ2-1; 12 nucleotides align to TRBD2. The V and J ends lost 2 bases and 0 bases, in that order; junction bases with no gene match: 6. The CDR3 extends over 18 amino acids. Germline V gene sequence: CDR1 SGDLS, CDR2 YYNGEE. The CDR3 protein is CASSVRTSGAHSYNEQFF. The CDR3, as DNA: TGTGCCAGCAGCGTCAGGACTAGCGGGGCTCACTCCTACAATGAGCAGTTCTTC. Full variable domain (remainder filled in from reference TRBV9 and TRBJ2-1): DSGVTQTPKHLITATGQRVTLRCSPRSGDLSVYWYQQSLDQGLQFLIQYYNGEERAKGNILERFSAQQFPDLHSELNLSSLELGDSALYFCASSVRTSGAHSYNEQFFGPGTRLTVL.

This clone was found a few times. The chain carries TRBV7-9 and TRBJ1-3; a weak D match, TRBD1 (5 bases). V was cut by 6 bases and J by 2 bases, with 17 bases left in between. Germline V lookup: CDR1 SEHNR, CDR2 FQNEAQ (reference sequence). The length of the CDR3 is 16 residues. In DNA, the CDR3 is TGTGCCAGCAGTGTCGCGCAGGTCAGGGCTGGAAACACCATATATTTT. It encodes CASSVAQVRAGNTIYF.

V is TRBV7-9 and J is TRBJ2-1, with 13 bases that match TRBD2. Germline V gives CDR1 SEHNR, CDR2 FQNEAQ (reference sequence). This CDR3 has 15 residues. The junction had 2 bases not matched to a gene; V was cut back by 2 bases and J by 7 bases. CDR3 region: CASSLLLAGGNEQFF. Written as DNA, the CDR3 is TGTGCCAGCAGCTTACTACTAGCGGGAGGGAATGAGCAGTTCTTC.

The V gene is TRBV18, the J gene TRBJ2-7; TRBD1 might be the D (6 bases). Trimming removed 0 bases from V and 0 bases from J, with 9 bases in between. This CDR3 is 15 amino acids long. Germline-derived CDR1 and CDR2 are KGHSH and LQKENI. CDR3 coding DNA: TGTGCCAGCTCACCACCACACAGGGACTCCTACGAGCAGTACTTC. Encoded protein: CASSPPHRDSYEQYF.

The rearrangement uses TRBV7-6 and TRBJ2-1; a weak D match, TRBD1 (5 bases). The CDR3 covers 13 residues. V dropped 1 base and J dropped 4 bases, with 5 bases sitting between them. Germline V gene data show CDR1 as SGHVS and CDR2 as FNYEAQ. The CDR3 is CASSLGQYNEQFF. The CDR3 DNA follows: TGTGCCAGCAGCTTAGGACAGTACAATGAGCAGTTCTTC. Supplemented by reference TRBV7-6 and TRBJ2-1, the full variable domain reads GAGVSQSPRYKVTKRGQDVALRCDPISGHVSLYWYRQALGQGPEFLTYFNYEAQQDKSGLPNDRFSAERPEGSISTLTIQRTEQRDSAMYRCASSLGQYNEQFFGPGTRLTVL.

This clone was seen once. The chain couples TRBV7-9 to TRBJ1-1; no clear D. V lost 5 bases, J lost 1 base, and 14 bases lay in between. The CDR3 loop spans 15 amino acids. The germline V gene has CDR1 SEHNR and CDR2 FQNEAQ (reference sequence). The CDR3 here is CASSVDGRGNTEAFF. The CDR3 DNA is TGTGCCAGCAGCGTAGACGGTAGAGGGAACACTGAAGCTTTCTTT.

This chain joins TRBV5-1 and TRBJ2-5, with TRBD1 identical over 9 bases. Per the germline V gene, CDR1 is SGHRS and CDR2 is YFSETQ. Trimming took 0 bases from V and 7 from J; bases not matched to a gene: 10. This CDR3 comprises 16 residues. CDR3 coding DNA: TGCGCCAGCAGCTTGGGACCCGGACAGGGGCTCGGGACCCAGTACTTC. This encodes CASSLGPGQGLGTQYF. The entire variable domain, with the rest obtained from reference TRBV5-1 and TRBJ2-5, is as follows: KAGVTQTPRYLIKTRGQQVTLSCSPISGHRSVSWYQQTPGQGLQFLFEYFSETQRNKGNFPGRFSGRQFSNSRSEMNVSTLELGDSALYLCASSLGPGQGLGTQYFGPGTRLLVL.

CDR3 loop: CASSRLAGHSYEQYF. The CDR3 DNA sequence: TGTGCCAGCAGCCGACTAGCGGGCCATTCCTACGAGCAGTACTTC. The rearrangement uses TRBV5-5 and TRBJ2-7, with TRBD2 matching 10 bases. Per the germline V gene, CDR1 is SGHKS and CDR2 is YYEKEE (reference sequence). After removal of 4 bases from V and 1 base from J, the junction contained 5 bases not matched to a gene. The CDR3 has 15 residues. Filled out from reference TRBV5-5 and TRBJ2-7, the complete variable domain reads DAGVTQSPTHLIKTRGQQVTLRCSPISGHKSVSWYQQVLGQGPQFIFQYYEKEERGRGNFPDRFSARQFPNYSSELNVNALLLGDSALYLCASSRLAGHSYEQYFGPGTRLTVT.

J is TRBJ2-7 and V is TRBV1; the tabulated D call, TRBD2, remains unverified against the DNA. TRBV1 is deemed a pseudogene. The CDR3 extends over 18 amino acids. This chain's CDR3 is CTSSQEGGTSGKDYEQYF. The CDR3, as DNA: TGCACCAGCAGCCAAGAAGGCGGGACTAGCGGGAAGGACTACGAGCAGTACTTC.

The genes are TRBV9 and TRBJ1-2; D gene unclear. CDR3 length: 13 residues. The ends were cut back, 2 bases at V and 6 bases at J, with 11 bases in the middle. Per germline, CDR1 SGDLS and CDR2 YYNGEE. The CDR3 DNA is TGTGCCAGCAGCGTGGGATCCGTACATGGCTACACCTTC. Protein sequence: CASSVGSVHGYTF.

J is TRBJ2-7 and V is TRBV19; weak D call: TRBD2 (5 bases). The CDR3 covers 13 residues. Trimming cost V 3 bases and J 4 bases, with 10 bases left between them. Per germline, CDR1 LNHDA and CDR2 SQIVND (reference sequence). The CDR3 loop reads CASSIGKPYEQYF. In DNA form, the CDR3 reads TGTGCCAGTAGTATCGGGAAGCCGTACGAGCAGTACTTC.

This clone has only one observation. The chain recombines TRBV11-2 with TRBJ2-7; tentatively, D is TRBD1 (5 bases). Looked up from germline, CDR1 is SGHAT and CDR2 is FQNNGV. CDR3 length equals 13 residues. V lost 0 bases and J lost 2, with 5 bases in between. The CDR3 loop reads CASSLETAYEQYF. The CDR3 nucleotides are TGTGCCAGCAGCTTAGAGACAGCCTACGAGCAGTACTTC.

CDR3 in DNA: TGTGCCAGCTGTCCGGACTCTGGAAACACCATATATTTT. Its protein is CASCPDSGNTIYF. The V call is TRBV9, the J call TRBJ1-3; D is unclear. CDR1 and CDR2 (germline): SGDLS, YYNGEE. Trimming stripped 7 bases from V and 0 bases from J, with 8 bases between. The CDR3 is 13 amino acids.

The V and J genes are TRBV7-6 and TRBJ2-1, with 11 bases identical to TRBD2. The germline gives CDR1 SGHVS, CDR2 FNYEAQ. With V trimmed by 5 bases and J by 1 base, 1 base remained unmatched. CDR3 size: 15 residues. CDR3 nucleotide sequence: TGTGCCAGCAGCGCTAGCGGGGGGTCCTACAATGAGCAGTTCTTC. Its translation is CASSASGGSYNEQFF.

V usage is TRBV12-3 or TRBV12-4 and J usage is TRBJ1-2, with D uncertain. The CDR3 totals 12 residues. V was pared by 6 bases and J by 8 bases, with 13 bases between. For the CDR3, the DNA is TGTGCCAGCAGCGCTGCTACAGTCGGCTACACCTTC. Its protein product is CASSAATVGYTF.

The V gene is TRBV27, the J gene TRBJ2-7; 9 nucleotides match TRBD1. Germline V gives CDR1 MNHEY, CDR2 SMNVEV (reference sequence). CDR3 size: 14 residues. J gave up 6 bases and V 0 bases, and 3 bases lay outside the gene matches. As DNA, the CDR3 is TGTGCCAGCAGTTTATCTTCGACAGGGGGCGAGCAGTACTTC. It specifies CASSLSSTGGEQYF.

The rearrangement uses TRBV5-1 and TRBJ1-6; no reliable D call. The germline V gene encodes CDR1 SGHRS and CDR2 YFSETQ. The CDR3 consists of 15 residues. V lost 4 bases and J 5 bases, leaving 13 bases between the germline ends. The CDR3 protein is CASSPVRPDNSPLHF. CDR3 DNA: TGCGCCAGCAGCCCCGTACGGCCCGATAATTCACCCCTCCACTTT.

J is TRBJ2-3 and V is TRBV5-1; possibly TRBD1 for D (6 bases). CDR1 is SGHRS and CDR2 is YFSETQ in the germline V gene. CDR3 length: 16 residues. V dropped 4 bases and J dropped 0 bases, with 15 bases sitting between them. The CDR3 DNA reads as TGCGCCAGCAGCGCTCCACAGGGCACTAGCACAGATACGCAGTATTTT. It yields the protein CASSAPQGTSTDTQYF.

This clone was observed a few times. This sequence joins TRBV20-1 and TRBJ2-1; a weak D match, TRBD1 (6 bases). Germline V lookup: CDR1 DFQATT, CDR2 SNEGSKA (reference sequence). The CDR3 consists of 11 residues. With 6 bases removed from V and 8 bases from J, the gap between germline ends came to 11 bases. CDR3: CSAEQGYEQFF. The DNA of the CDR3 is TGCAGTGCAGAACAGGGTTATGAGCAGTTCTTC.

V gene TRBV19 combines with J gene TRBJ1-1; no clear D gene. With 0 bases removed from V and 1 base from J, the gap between germline ends came to 12 bases. The length of the CDR3 is 16 residues. Germline V CDR1 and CDR2: LNHDA, SQIVND (reference sequence). The DNA of the CDR3 is TGTGCCAGTAGTATAGATCGTACAGACAAGAACACTGAAGCTTTCTTT. The encoded protein is CASSIDRTDKNTEAFF. The full variable domain, in which reference TRBV19 and TRBJ1-1 provide the parts outside the CDR3, is DGGITQSPKYLFRKEGQNVTLSCEQNLNHDAMYWYRQDPGQGLRLIYYSQIVNDFQKGDIAEGYSVSREKKESFPLTVTSAQKNPTAFYLCASSIDRTDKNTEAFFGQGTRLTVV.

This clone was detected a few times. The gene calls are TRBV14 and TRBJ1-3; the D gene is possibly TRBD1 (6 bases). Trimming cost V 1 base and J 8 bases, with 15 bases left between them. The CDR3 length is 15 residues. CDR1 and CDR2 (germline): SGHDN, FVKESK. In DNA form, the CDR3 reads TGTGCCAGCAGCCAAGGGCTCAGGGGCCAGGACACCATATATTTT. Its protein product is CASSQGLRGQDTIYF.

This clone showed up just a few times. The chain is built from TRBV10-1 and TRBJ2-1, with a tentative D call TRBD2 (6 bases). The CDR3 is 11 residues long. Germline CDR1 WNHNN, CDR2 SYGVQD (reference sequence). Trimming cost V 6 bases and J 15 bases, with 15 bases left between them. CDR3 DNA: TGCGCCAGCAGCGCGCCGGGAGTACGGTTCTTC. This sequence encodes CASSAPGVRFF.

This sequence joins TRBV11-2 and TRBJ1-1; D not resolved. The CDR3 has 11 amino acids. Trimming took off 5 bases at V and 6 bases at J, with 7 bases between the two ends. CDR1 SGHAT and CDR2 FQNNGV come from the germline V gene. The CDR3 here is CASSRGSEAFF. CDR3 sequence (DNA): TGTGCCAGCAGCCGAGGGTCTGAAGCTTTCTTT.

The genes are TRBV3-1 (or the pseudogene TRBV3-2) and TRBJ2-7; 7 bases line up with TRBD2. The CDR3 has 16 amino acids. CDR1 and CDR2 from the germline V gene are LGHDT and YNNKEL (reference sequence). Losses at the gene ends were 3 bases for V and 5 bases for J; bases not matched to a gene: 13. CDR3 residues: CASSHRAGVDLNEQYF. CDR3 bases: TGTGCCAGCAGCCACAGGGCGGGAGTGGACCTAAACGAGCAGTACTTC.

The rearrangement links TRBV27 to TRBJ2-7, with 11 nucleotides matching TRBD1. Germline CDR1 MNHEY, CDR2 SMNVEV (reference sequence). The CDR3 has 17 residues. Trimming removed 3 bases from V and 0 bases from J; junction bases left unmatched: 7. The CDR3 region is CASSFYGTGGSSYEQYF. The CDR3 DNA is TGTGCCAGCAGTTTTTATGGGACAGGGGGAAGCTCCTACGAGCAGTACTTC.

This chain joins TRBV5-4 and TRBJ1-1; 9 positions agree with TRBD1. J was trimmed by 0 bases and V by 4 bases; bases with no gene match: 4. CDR1 and CDR2 (germline): SGHNT, YYREEE (reference sequence). The CDR3 loop spans 15 amino acids. The CDR3 nucleotides are TGTGCCAGCAGCATAGGGACAGGGATGAACACTGAAGCTTTCTTT. As protein: CASSIGTGMNTEAFF.

In DNA, the CDR3 is TGTGCCACCAGCAGAGGGGACGGAACCCAAGAGACCCAGTACTTC. Amino acid sequence: CATSRGDGTQETQYF. This rearrangement joins TRBV15 to TRBJ2-5; D may correspond to TRBD1 or TRBD2 (5 bases each). The germline V and J ends were trimmed by 1 base and 1 base, with 10 bases remaining between them. The germline V gene encodes CDR1 LNHNV and CDR2 YYDKDF (reference sequence). The CDR3 covers 15 residues.

V and J are TRBV18 and TRBJ2-7, with D perhaps matching TRBD1 (5 bases). The V and J ends lost 6 bases and 5 bases respectively, with 14 bases between them. Germline CDR1 KGHSH, CDR2 LQKENI. The CDR3 is 13 residues long. The CDR3 is CASSLTGTHEQYF. CDR3 in DNA: TGTGCCAGCTCCCTCACAGGAACCCACGAGCAGTACTTC.

The V call is TRBV12-3 or TRBV12-4, the J call TRBJ1-1; D ambiguous. The CDR3 is made up of 13 amino acids. V lost 6 bases and J lost 4, with 12 bases in between. CDR3 in DNA: TGTGCCAGCAGCATGAATTCTCCCACTGAAGCTTTCTTT. It is translated as CASSMNSPTEAFF.

The rearrangement uses TRBV5-4 and TRBJ1-1; D not resolved. Germline V gene sequence: CDR1 SGHNT, CDR2 YYREEE (reference sequence). This CDR3 comprises 12 residues. The V gene lost 0 bases and the J gene lost 6 bases, with 6 bases spanning the gap. CDR3 loop: CASSLEVSEAFF. The DNA of the CDR3 is TGTGCCAGCAGCTTGGAGGTATCTGAAGCTTTCTTT.